The 26 T cell receptor beta chains in this list originate from one sample, sequenced in a study of blood T cell repertoires in COVID-19 (dated by TCRdb to between 2020 and 2021). The library was produced with the immunoSEQ multiplex PCR assay. The table was pulled from immuneACCESS by TCRdb, which kept in-frame rearrangements only. Such tables lose some clones; where checked, under half of the loss comes from unresolved V genes, and the rest has no known cause. Counted in this sample were roughly 300,000 clones; approximately 88% of them appeared once. The top ten hold 6.4% of the sample. Sequenced sample: peripheral blood. Receptors originate from a man between 18 and 29 years old who had recovered from COVID-19.

V usage is TRBV11-3 and J usage is TRBJ2-1, with TRBD2 matching 10 bases. Germline trimming cut 7 bases from V and 6 bases from J; bases unmatched to any gene: 9. CDR1 and CDR2 from the germline V gene are SGHNT and YENEEA. CDR3 length: 15 residues. CDR3 sequence: CASNFLSGGANEQFF. CDR3 bases: TGTGCCAGCAACTTTCTCAGCGGGGGGGCCAATGAGCAGTTCTTC.

This rearrangement joins TRBV7-9 to TRBJ1-1; a possible D gene is TRBD1 (5 bases). With 1 base removed from V and 6 bases from J, the gap between germline ends came to 18 bases. Germline V gives CDR1 SEHNR, CDR2 FQNEAQ (reference sequence). The CDR3 is 16 residues long. The CDR3 is CASSLVIRGGDPEAFF. Written as DNA, the CDR3 is TGTGCCAGCAGCTTAGTCATACGCGGGGGGGACCCTGAAGCTTTCTTT.

The chain's CDR3 is CASSFLSNTEAFF. As DNA, the CDR3 is TGTGCCAGCAGCTTCCTGTCGAACACTGAAGCTTTCTTT. The chain uses TRBV5-6 and TRBJ1-1; D unclear. In germline, CDR1 is SGHDT, CDR2 YYEEEE. Trimming stripped 2 bases from V and 1 base from J, with 6 bases between. CDR3 size: 13 residues.

V usage is TRBV4-1 and J usage is TRBJ2-1, with 13 positions matching TRBD2. Germline CDR1 and CDR2: MGHRA and YSYEKL. This CDR3 comprises 17 residues. V shed 6 bases and J 9 bases; nucleotides not matched to a gene: 14. As DNA, the CDR3 is TGCGCCAGCAGTTCGGGAAGCGGACTAGCGGGAGCGGGTGAGCAGTTCTTC. As protein: CASSSGSGLAGAGEQFF.

The chain employs TRBV2 and TRBJ2-1, with TRBD2 matching 7 bases. V lost 7 bases, J lost 2 bases, and 8 bases stayed unmatched. The V gene's germline CDR1 is SNHLY and CDR2 FYNNEI. This CDR3 region has 15 residues. The CDR3 DNA sequence: TGTGCCAGCATCCTACTAGCGCCTGCCTACAATGAGCAGTTCTTC. Translating gives CASILLAPAYNEQFF. Filled out from reference TRBV2 and TRBJ2-1, the complete variable domain reads EPEVTQTPSHQVTQMGQEVILRCVPISNHLYFYWYRQILGQKVEFLVSFYNNEISEKSEIFDDQFSVERPDGSNFTLKIRSTKLEDSAMYFCASILLAPAYNEQFFGPGTRLTVL.

This chain joins TRBV12-3 or TRBV12-4 and TRBJ2-1, with D maybe TRBD1 (5 bases). CDR3 size: 13 residues. Between the trimmed V and J ends, which lost 5 bases and 4 bases, there was a span of 9 bases. The CDR3 sequence is CASSPRQYNEQFF. DNA for the CDR3: TGTGCCAGCAGTCCCCGACAGTACAATGAGCAGTTCTTC.

The J gene is TRBJ1-2, the V gene TRBV7-9; possible D gene TRBD1, 6 bases. This CDR3 spans 13 amino acids. The germline CDR1 and CDR2 sequences are SEHNR and FQNEAQ (reference sequence). Deletions cut 0 bases from V and 8 bases from J, with 10 bases between. CDR3 loop: CASSLAPDRGYTF. The DNA for the CDR3 is TGTGCCAGCAGCTTAGCCCCGGACAGAGGCTACACCTTC.

V is TRBV29-1 and J is TRBJ1-1, with 8 bases fitting TRBD1. The ends lost 2 bases at V and 2 bases at J; junction bases unmatched: 4. The CDR3 covers 14 residues. Germline assignment: CDR1 SQVTM and CDR2 ANQGSEA. The CDR3 coding sequence is TGCAGCGTTGAATGGCAGGGGGCCAACACTGAAGCTTTCTTT. Its protein product is CSVEWQGANTEAFF.

The rearrangement links TRBV9 to TRBJ1-5, with 8 positions matching TRBD1. Germline assignment: CDR1 SGDLS and CDR2 YYNGEE. Germline trimming cut 0 bases from V and 8 bases from J; bases unmatched to any gene: 10. The CDR3 spans 16 residues. The CDR3 bases are TGTGCCAGCAGCGTAGGGACAGGGCTACAGGGTGAGCCCCAGCATTTT. Its protein is CASSVGTGLQGEPQHF.

J is TRBJ2-3 and V is TRBV2; TRBD2 aligns across 9 bases. The CDR3 is 13 residues long. V dropped 9 bases and J dropped 1; count of bases not matched to a gene: 2. The germline CDR1 and CDR2 sequences are SNHLY and FYNNEI. The CDR3 here is CARRTSGTDTQYF. The DNA of the CDR3 is TGTGCCAGAAGGACTAGCGGCACAGATACGCAGTATTTT.

The CDR3 region is CASRTGQHQPQHF. The CDR3 DNA reads TGTGCCAGCAGGACGGGACAGCATCAGCCCCAGCATTTT. The V gene is TRBV12-3 or TRBV12-4, the J gene TRBJ1-5; TRBD1 matches 7 bases. The CDR3 loop spans 13 amino acids. V lost 6 bases and J lost 5; bases outside the gene matches: 4.

This chain joins TRBV27 and TRBJ2-5, with 9 bases aligning to TRBD1. Per germline, CDR1 MNHEY and CDR2 SMNVEV (reference sequence). After removal of 0 bases from V and 5 bases from J, the junction contained 4 bases not matched to a gene. The CDR3 is made up of 15 amino acids. CDR3 DNA sequence: TGTGCCAGCAGTTTATCGGGACAGGGCTGGGAGACCCAGTACTTC. It encodes CASSLSGQGWETQYF.

This clone was seen a single time. The chain links TRBV19 to TRBJ2-5; 7 bases are shared with TRBD1. Germline CDR1 reads LNHDA; CDR2 reads SQIVND (reference sequence). V shed 7 bases and J 5 bases; nucleotides not matched to a gene: 7. This CDR3 region has 13 residues. The DNA for the CDR3 is TGTGCCAGTATCCCTGACAGGGACGAGACCCAGTACTTC. It codes for CASIPDRDETQYF.

The V gene is TRBV27, the J gene TRBJ2-1; 8 bases map to TRBD2. V lost 6 bases and J lost 8; bases outside the gene matches: 15. CDR3 length: 16 amino acids. CDR1 is MNHEY and CDR2 is SMNVEV in the germline V gene (reference sequence). The CDR3 protein is CASRGNSGTRFHEQFF. CDR3 nucleotides: TGTGCCAGCAGAGGTAATTCCGGGACTAGATTCCATGAGCAGTTCTTC.

The count of this clone is one. The chain uses TRBV4-1 and TRBJ1-1; the match to TRBD1 covers 10 bases. The V and J ends lost 4 bases and 3 bases, in that order; junction bases with no gene match: 11. The CDR3 extends over 17 amino acids. Germline CDR1 MGHRA, CDR2 YSYEKL. The CDR3 region has the DNA TGCGCCAGCAGCCTAGAATTAGCCGGGACAGGGGACACTGAAGCTTTCTTT. Translating gives CASSLELAGTGDTEAFF.

V gene TRBV7-9 combines with J gene TRBJ2-7; TRBD2 matches at 7 bases. J lost 4 bases, V lost 5 bases, and 8 bases had no gene match. Germline lookup yields CDR1 SEHNR and CDR2 FQNEAQ (reference sequence). The CDR3 length is 14 residues. As DNA, the CDR3 is TGTGCCAGCAGCCAATCGGGGGGTCCATACGAGCAGTACTTC. Translated, it gives CASSQSGGPYEQYF.

The CDR3 reads CASSHGLHGYTF. DNA for the CDR3: TGTGCCAGTAGCCACGGACTCCATGGCTACACCTTC. The rearrangement links TRBV19 to TRBJ1-2; D gene ambiguous. Looked up from germline, CDR1 is LNHDA and CDR2 is SQIVND (reference sequence). With 6 bases removed from V and 6 bases from J, the gap between germline ends came to 11 bases. The CDR3 loop spans 12 amino acids.

This chain uses TRBV9 with TRBJ2-7, with 7 bases lining up with TRBD2. Germline V gene data show CDR1 as SGDLS and CDR2 as YYNGEE. CDR3 size: 15 residues. Trimming at V came to 3 bases and at J to 2 bases, leaving 8 bases not matched to a gene. The chain's CDR3 is CASSGSGGGTYEQYF. The CDR3 nucleotides read TGTGCCAGCAGCGGCTCGGGGGGTGGCACCTACGAGCAGTACTTC.

This chain uses TRBV7-8 with TRBJ2-7; 7 bases align to TRBD1. Germline assignment: CDR1 SGHVS and CDR2 FQNEAQ. V lost 2 bases and J lost 1; bases outside the gene matches: 8. The CDR3 spans 16 residues. The CDR3 region is CASSLTFRDSSYEQYF. The CDR3 coding sequence is TGTGCCAGCAGCTTAACTTTTCGGGACAGTTCCTACGAGCAGTACTTC.

The rearrangement uses TRBV2 and TRBJ2-2, with TRBD1 matching 8 bases. Germline V gives CDR1 SNHLY, CDR2 FYNNEI. With V trimmed by 6 bases and J by 0 bases, 6 bases remained unmatched. The CDR3 covers 16 residues. This CDR3 is CASRSRTGTNTGELFF. The DNA of the CDR3 is TGTGCCAGCAGATCCCGGACAGGGACGAACACCGGGGAGCTGTTTTTT.

V usage is TRBV12-3 or TRBV12-4 and J usage is TRBJ2-2; possible D gene TRBD2, 6 bases. This CDR3 is built from 13 residues. V was pared by 10 bases and J by 7 bases, with 16 bases between. Here the CDR3 DNA reads TGTGCCACCAGACTAGGGAGCGGCGGGGAGCTGTTTTTT. It yields the protein CATRLGSGGELFF.

V and J are TRBV11-2 and TRBJ1-2; D is unclear. The CDR3 is made up of 15 amino acids. Germline CDR1 and CDR2: SGHAT and FQNNGV. With 7 bases removed from V and 0 bases from J, the gap between germline ends came to 15 bases. CDR3 bases: TGTGCCAGCACTCCCGGGGAGGAGTCTAACTATGGCTACACCTTC. As protein: CASTPGEESNYGYTF.

J is TRBJ1-4 and V is TRBV5-6; 8 bases agree with TRBD1. Looked up from germline, CDR1 is SGHDT and CDR2 is YYEEEE. The V and J ends lost 2 bases and 7 bases, in that order; junction bases with no gene match: 7. The CDR3 extends over 15 amino acids. Written as DNA, the CDR3 is TGTGCCAGCAGCTTAAACAGGGGGGTCATTGAAAAACTGTTTTTT. Encoded protein: CASSLNRGVIEKLFF. Full variable domain (missing parts from reference TRBV5-6 and TRBJ1-4): DAGVTQSPTHLIKTRGQQVTLRCSPKSGHDTVSWYQQALGQGPQFIFQYYEEEERQRGNFPDRFSGHQFPNYSSELNVNALLLGDSALYLCASSLNRGVIEKLFFGSGTQLSVL.

This rearrangement joins TRBV18 to TRBJ2-2; TRBD2 is a possible D gene (6 bases). CDR3 size: 16 residues. The germline V gene has CDR1 KGHSH and CDR2 LQKENI. V was trimmed by 0 bases and J by 3 bases, leaving 11 bases between them. The CDR3: CASSPPTTGDTGELFF. Here the CDR3 DNA reads TGTGCCAGCTCACCACCGACAACGGGGGACACCGGGGAGCTGTTTTTT. The full variable domain, in which reference TRBV18 and TRBJ2-2 provide the parts outside the CDR3, is NAGVMQNPRHLVRRRGQEARLRCSPMKGHSHVYWYRQLPEEGLKFMVYLQKENIIDESGMPKERFSAEFPKEGPSILRIQQVVRGDSAAYFCASSPPTTGDTGELFFGEGSRLTVL.

The chain is built from TRBV5-1 and TRBJ2-7; TRBD2 matches 7 bases. The CDR3 runs 13 residues. Germline V gene lookup returns CDR1 SGHRS and CDR2 YFSETQ. Trimming removed 0 bases from V and 5 bases from J; junction bases left unmatched: 2. The CDR3 sequence: CASSLGDYNEQYF. The CDR3, as DNA: TGCGCCAGCAGCTTGGGGGACTACAACGAGCAGTACTTC. The full variable domain, completed using reference TRBV5-1 and TRBJ2-7, is KAGVTQTPRYLIKTRGQQVTLSCSPISGHRSVSWYQQTPGQGLQFLFEYFSETQRNKGNFPGRFSGRQFSNSRSEMNVSTLELGDSALYLCASSLGDYNEQYFGPGTRLTVT.

V usage is TRBV7-3 and J usage is TRBJ1-1, with 7 positions matching TRBD1. The CDR3 sequence is 13 residues long. In germline, CDR1 is SGHTA, CDR2 FQGTGA. The junction had 3 bases not matched to a gene; V was cut back by 4 bases and J by 4 bases. CDR3 loop: CASSSSGGTEAFF. CDR3 nucleotide sequence: TGTGCCAGCAGCTCCTCAGGGGGCACTGAAGCTTTCTTT.